Listed here are 27 T cell receptor beta chains from one sample, sequenced in a study of T cell repertoires in cytomegalovirus infection (dated by TCRdb to about 2019). TCRdb records Illumina HiSeq 1500 as the sequencer. The public reads were reanalyzed by TCRdb: fastp trimming at Q25, MiXCR alignment, in-frame beta chains only. Each CDR3 protein appears once, grouped with its most common genes and DNA. In all, the sample holds nearly 550,000 distinct CDR3 sequences, and approximately 16% of those were seen once. The ten largest clonotypes hold approximately 24% of the sample. The material sequenced was CD8+ T cells from PBMCs. These receptors came from a human donor in good health (CMV status not recorded). Some clones in this sample may be carry-over from other donors' samples.

This clonotype was seen many times. The genes are TRBV2 and TRBJ1-1, with no clear D. Looked up from germline, CDR1 is SNHLY and CDR2 is FYNNEI. V shed 6 bases and J shed 3 bases, with 8 bases lying between them. The CDR3 has 12 residues. CDR3 sequence: CASSWSDTEAFF. DNA of the CDR3: TGTGCCAGCAGCTGGTCGGACACTGAAGCTTTCTTT.

This clonotype was observed a handful of times. The rearrangement uses TRBV11-2 and TRBJ1-4, with D tentatively TRBD1 (5 bases). Germline V lookup: CDR1 SGHAT, CDR2 FQNNGV. The CDR3 covers 15 residues. Trimming cost V 5 bases and J 2 bases, with 12 bases left between them. This CDR3 is CASSTDGATNEKLFF. CDR3 DNA sequence: TGTGCCAGCAGCACAGACGGGGCCACTAATGAAAAACTGTTTTTT.

This clonotype was recorded a few times. The chain uses TRBV27 and TRBJ2-5; no clear D. Germline-derived CDR1 and CDR2 are MNHEY and SMNVEV (reference sequence). The germline V and J ends were trimmed by 6 bases and 9 bases, with 14 bases remaining between them. The CDR3 loop spans 12 amino acids. CDR3 sequence reads: CASSPPDGAQYF. Written as DNA, the CDR3 is TGTGCCAGCAGCCCCCCTGATGGGGCCCAGTACTTC.

The chain is built from TRBV27 and TRBJ2-7; D is tentatively TRBD1 or TRBD2 (5 bases each). The length of the CDR3 is 12 residues. Per germline, CDR1 MNHEY and CDR2 SMNVEV (reference sequence). The CDR3 sequence is CAVGESSYEQYF. The CDR3 coding sequence is TGTGCTGTGGGGGAGAGCTCCTACGAGCAGTACTTC.

This clonotype appeared many times. V is TRBV29-1 and J is TRBJ2-1; 12 positions agree with TRBD1. The J segment lost 7 bases and the V segment lost 6 bases, leaving 7 bases of the junction unmatched. This CDR3 has 14 residues. The germline V gene has CDR1 SQVTM and CDR2 ANQGSEA. As DNA, the CDR3 is TGCAGCGTCCCGGGACAGGGGGCGCGGAATGAGCAGTTCTTC. Its protein product is CSVPGQGARNEQFF.

The rearrangement joins TRBV7-9 to TRBJ2-7; no reliable D call. CDR1 and CDR2 (germline): SEHNR, FQNEAQ (reference sequence). The ends were cut back, 5 bases at V and 3 bases at J, with 14 bases in the middle. CDR3 length: 14 residues. CDR3 nucleotide sequence: TGTGCCAGCAGCCCCACTTCTGGCCTCTACGAGCAGTACTTC. This encodes CASSPTSGLYEQYF.

In its sample, this clonotype was seen many times. The chain uses TRBV7-8 and TRBJ2-4, with D hard to call. CDR1 SGHVS and CDR2 FQNEAQ come from the germline V gene. V shed 5 bases and J shed 0 bases, with 11 bases lying between them. The CDR3 is 15 amino acids. CDR3 DNA sequence: TGTGCCAGCAGCCCCCGGGTTCTAGCCAAAAACATTCAGTACTTC. This gives the protein CASSPRVLAKNIQYF.

This clonotype was seen only a few times. This chain joins TRBV28 and TRBJ2-7; TRBD2 matches 9 bases. The V and J ends lost 4 bases and 5 bases, in that order; junction bases with no gene match: 3. The germline CDR1 and CDR2 sequences are MDHEN and SYDVKM. This CDR3 region has 13 residues. The CDR3 bases are TGTGCCAGCAGTTCGGGACTAGCCGACGAGCAGTACTTC. Protein: CASSSGLADEQYF.

This clonotype was seen repeatedly, ten times or more. V gene TRBV7-9 combines with J gene TRBJ1-2; 7 bases line up with TRBD1. V dropped 3 bases and J dropped 0; count of bases not matched to a gene: 7. The CDR3 has 16 amino acids. Germline lookup yields CDR1 SEHNR and CDR2 FQNEAQ (reference sequence). CDR3 DNA sequence: TGTGCCAGCAGCTTGGACAGGACCTATGCTAACTATGGCTACACCTTC. Its translation is CASSLDRTYANYGYTF.

This clonotype has a handful of counts. The chain joins TRBV9 to TRBJ1-6; TRBD1 is a possible D gene (5 bases). The ends were cut back, 4 bases at V and 9 bases at J, with 17 bases in the middle. The CDR3 covers 15 residues. Germline V gives CDR1 SGDLS, CDR2 YYNGEE. The CDR3: CASSSPGPRGSPLHF. CDR3 sequence (DNA): TGTGCCAGCAGCAGCCCGGGACCCCGGGGTTCACCCCTCCACTTT.

This clonotype was found a few times. The chain is built from TRBV20-1 and TRBJ2-1; the D is unclear. Germline values: CDR1 DFQATT, CDR2 SNEGSKA (reference sequence). The CDR3 covers 14 residues. V dropped 1 base and J dropped 2 bases, with 9 bases sitting between them. The CDR3 spells CSARGLETYNEQFF. The CDR3 DNA reads TGCAGTGCTAGAGGTCTGGAGACCTACAATGAGCAGTTCTTC.

Many counts were recorded for this clonotype. CDR3 sequence reads: CASSDGTDYSNQPQHF. The CDR3 nucleotides are TGTGCCAGCAGTGACGGGACAGATTATAGCAATCAGCCCCAGCATTTT. The rearrangement uses TRBV25-1 and TRBJ1-5; TRBD1 aligns across 7 bases. Germline V gives CDR1 MGHDK, CDR2 SYGVNS. This CDR3 contains 16 residues. V dropped 3 bases and J dropped 0; count of bases not matched to a gene: 5.

The gene calls are TRBV4-2 and TRBJ2-3, with 16 positions matching TRBD2. The CDR3 length is 19 residues. Trimming took 4 bases from V and 6 from J; bases not matched to a gene: 13. Per the germline V gene, CDR1 is LGHNA and CDR2 is YNFKEQ. The CDR3 spells CASSPGTSGGAASSDTQYF. The CDR3 nucleotides are TGTGCCAGCAGCCCCGGGACTAGCGGGGGGGCCGCTAGTTCGGATACGCAGTATTTT.

The genes are TRBV29-1 and TRBJ2-7, with D possibly matching TRBD2 (5 bases). V lost 0 bases and J 10 bases, leaving 13 bases between the germline ends. There are 12 residues in the CDR3. Per germline, CDR1 SQVTM and CDR2 ANQGSEA. CDR3 sequence: CSVEDALGKQYF. The CDR3 region has the DNA TGCAGCGTTGAAGATGCCCTCGGGAAACAGTACTTC.

In this sample, this clonotype turned up many times. This chain links TRBV7-2 with TRBJ2-3; weak D call: TRBD2 (5 bases). The CDR3 contains 11 residues. Deletions cut 5 bases from V and 11 bases from J, with 11 bases between. In germline, CDR1 is SGHTA, CDR2 FQGNSA. This CDR3 is CASSQTKVQYF. The CDR3 DNA sequence: TGTGCCAGCAGCCAGACTAAAGTGCAGTATTTT. Based on the CDR3 plus reference TRBV7-2 and TRBJ2-3, the full variable domain is GAGVSQSPSNKVTEKGKDVELRCDPISGHTALYWYRQSLGQGLEFLIYFQGNSAPDKSGLPSDRFSAERTGGSVSTLTIQRTQQEDSAVYLCASSQTKVQYFGPGTRLTVL.

CDR3 sequence (DNA): TGCAGTGCTAGAGACCTTAGCACTGAAGCTTTCTTT. This codes for CSARDLSTEAFF. V is TRBV20-1 and J is TRBJ1-1; D not certain. There are 12 residues in the CDR3. Per germline, CDR1 DFQATT and CDR2 SNEGSKA (reference sequence). Between the trimmed V and J ends, which lost 0 bases and 4 bases, there was a span of 6 bases.

This clonotype was detected once. The chain couples TRBV16 to TRBJ1-3; no definite D call. Germline V lookup: CDR1 KGHSY, CDR2 FQNENV. CDR3 size: 14 residues. V was trimmed by 2 bases and J by 3 bases, leaving 8 bases between them. CDR3 amino acids: CASSQERIGNTIYF. The CDR3 nucleotides read TGTGCCAGCAGCCAAGAGAGGATTGGAAACACCATATATTTT.

This clonotype showed up just a few times. The chain has TRBV20-1 and TRBJ2-1; D possibly corresponds to TRBD2 (6 bases). Germline V lookup: CDR1 DFQATT, CDR2 SNEGSKA (reference sequence). Trimming took 0 bases from V and 6 from J, leaving 12 bases between them. There are 14 residues in the CDR3. The CDR3 nucleotides are TGCAGTGCTAGAGATACTAGCAAGGGCAATGAGCAGTTCTTC. Translated: CSARDTSKGNEQFF.

This clonotype was recorded many times. The V gene is TRBV4-2, the J gene TRBJ2-7; 9 nucleotides align to TRBD2. The CDR3 has 18 amino acids. The V gene end was trimmed by 1 base and the J gene end by 2 bases; junction bases not matched to a gene: 12. The germline V gene encodes CDR1 LGHNA and CDR2 YNFKEQ. CDR3 DNA sequence: TGTGCCAGCAGCCAAGCTGTCAGCCTAGCGGGAAACACCTACGAGCAGTACTTC. Its translation: CASSQAVSLAGNTYEQYF.

This clonotype was seen at least ten times. V is TRBV5-1 and J is TRBJ2-7; TRBD2 matches 8 bases. The CDR3 is 16 residues long. Germline loops: CDR1 SGHRS, CDR2 YFSETQ. V trimming: 1 base; J trimming: 11 bases; junction bases outside the gene matches: 17. CDR3 region: CASSLSSIAGRKVKYF. The CDR3 coding sequence is TGCGCCAGCAGCTTGTCCTCCATAGCGGGAAGGAAGGTGAAGTACTTC.

J is TRBJ1-2 and V is TRBV20-1; D remains unclear. The CDR3 is made up of 12 amino acids. The germline V and J ends were trimmed by 2 bases and 5 bases, with 9 bases remaining between them. Germline assignment: CDR1 DFQATT and CDR2 SNEGSKA (reference sequence). DNA of the CDR3: TGCAGTGCTAGAAAGGGCGAGTATGGCTACACCTTC. The encoded protein is CSARKGEYGYTF.

In regard to this clonotype: With a much larger clone just one base away, this may be a read error. The chain combines TRBV20-1 with TRBJ2-5; D gene ambiguous. V lost 6 bases, J lost 7 bases, and 9 bases lay in between. CDR1 and CDR2 (germline): DFQATT, SNEGSKA (reference sequence). This CDR3 has 10 amino acids. The CDR3 coding sequence is TGCAGTGCCCGTACTGGGACCCAGTACTTC. Encoded protein: CSARTGTQYF.

This clonotype was seen repeatedly, ten times or more. The chain links TRBV11-2 to TRBJ2-1; 9 bases map to TRBD1. Germline loops: CDR1 SGHAT, CDR2 FQNNGV. There are 16 residues in the CDR3. The ends lost 5 bases at V and 4 bases at J; junction bases unmatched: 9. CDR3 sequence: CASSPIDRGLYNEQFF. In DNA form, the CDR3 reads TGTGCCAGCAGCCCCATCGACAGGGGGTTATACAATGAGCAGTTCTTC.

This clonotype occurred a few times. V is TRBV6-6 and J is TRBJ1-2; 10 bases map to TRBD1. Germline lookup yields CDR1 MNHNY and CDR2 SVGAGI (reference sequence). The ends lost 8 bases at V and 1 base at J; junction bases unmatched: 7. The CDR3 spans 15 residues. CDR3 region: CASRDRGSYNYGYTF. CDR3 nucleotides: TGTGCCAGCCGGGACAGGGGCTCGTATAACTATGGCTACACCTTC.

In its sample, this clonotype was seen a few times. The chain has TRBV20-1 and TRBJ2-7, with 8 bases identical to TRBD1. This CDR3 is built from 14 residues. Germline values: CDR1 DFQATT, CDR2 SNEGSKA (reference sequence). V lost 6 bases to trimming and J lost 3 bases; unmatched junction nucleotides: 10. CDR3: CSAPPGQAYYEQYF. The CDR3 DNA reads TGCAGTGCCCCCCCGGGACAGGCTTACTACGAGCAGTACTTC.

To note about this clonotype: The junction departs from the called germline gene at one end, perhaps through a read error. The V gene is TRBV2, the J gene TRBJ1-2; the match to TRBD1 covers 7 bases. The CDR3 extends over 10 amino acids. CDR1 is SNHLY and CDR2 is FYNNEI in the germline V gene. The CDR3 DNA reads as TGTGCCAGCAGTGTCGGGGACAGCGCCTTC. Amino acid sequence: CASSVGDSAF.

This clonotype showed up many times. The chain recombines TRBV4-1 with TRBJ1-5; D is possibly TRBD1 (6 bases). The CDR3 extends over 17 amino acids. Trimming removed 4 bases from V and 4 bases from J, with 20 bases in between. The germline V gene has CDR1 MGHRA and CDR2 YSYEKL. The CDR3 DNA sequence: TGCGCCAGCAGCCCCATGGGGGCGAACTACGGGAATCAGCCCCAGCATTTT. Protein: CASSPMGANYGNQPQHF.